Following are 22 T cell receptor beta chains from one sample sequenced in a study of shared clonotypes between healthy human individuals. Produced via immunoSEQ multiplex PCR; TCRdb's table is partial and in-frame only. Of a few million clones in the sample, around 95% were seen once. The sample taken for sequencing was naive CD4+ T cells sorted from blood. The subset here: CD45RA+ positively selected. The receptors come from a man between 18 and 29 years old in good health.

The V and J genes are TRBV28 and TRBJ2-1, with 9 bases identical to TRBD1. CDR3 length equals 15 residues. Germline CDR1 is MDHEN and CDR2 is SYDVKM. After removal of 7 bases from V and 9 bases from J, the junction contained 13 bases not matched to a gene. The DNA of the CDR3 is TGTGCCAGCACCCTAGGACAGGGGTCATTCATTGAGCAGTTCTTC. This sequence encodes CASTLGQGSFIEQFF.

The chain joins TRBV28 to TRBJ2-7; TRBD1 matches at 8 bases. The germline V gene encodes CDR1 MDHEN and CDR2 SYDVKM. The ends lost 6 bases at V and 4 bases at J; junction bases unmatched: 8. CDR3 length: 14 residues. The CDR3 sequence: CASRPDRVLYEQYF. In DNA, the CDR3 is TGTGCCAGCAGGCCGGACAGGGTGCTTTACGAGCAGTACTTC.

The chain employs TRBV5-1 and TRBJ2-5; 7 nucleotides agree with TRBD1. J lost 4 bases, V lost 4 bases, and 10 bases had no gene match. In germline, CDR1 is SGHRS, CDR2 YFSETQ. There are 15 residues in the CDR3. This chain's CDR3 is CASSERQGITETQYF. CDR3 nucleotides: TGCGCCAGCAGCGAGAGACAGGGAATTACAGAGACCCAGTACTTC.

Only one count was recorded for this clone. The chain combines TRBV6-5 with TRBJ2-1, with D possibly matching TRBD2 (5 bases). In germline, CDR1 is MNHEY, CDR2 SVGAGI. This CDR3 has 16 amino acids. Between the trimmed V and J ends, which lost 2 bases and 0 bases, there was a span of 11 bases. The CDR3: CASSYTAASSYNEQFF. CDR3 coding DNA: TGTGCCAGCAGTTACACAGCGGCCAGCTCCTACAATGAGCAGTTCTTC.

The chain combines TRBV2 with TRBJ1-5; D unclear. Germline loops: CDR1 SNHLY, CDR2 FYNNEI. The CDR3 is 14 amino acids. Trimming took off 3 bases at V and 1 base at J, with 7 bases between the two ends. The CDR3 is CASSDVVSNQPQHF. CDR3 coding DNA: TGTGCCAGCAGTGACGTAGTAAGCAATCAGCCCCAGCATTTT.

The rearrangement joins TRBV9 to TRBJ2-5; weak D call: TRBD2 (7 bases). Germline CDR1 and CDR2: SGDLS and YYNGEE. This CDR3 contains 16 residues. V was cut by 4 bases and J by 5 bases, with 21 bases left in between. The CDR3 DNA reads TGTGCCAGCAGCCCACGAACCGGGGGGCCACGGGAGACCCAGTACTTC. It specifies CASSPRTGGPRETQYF.

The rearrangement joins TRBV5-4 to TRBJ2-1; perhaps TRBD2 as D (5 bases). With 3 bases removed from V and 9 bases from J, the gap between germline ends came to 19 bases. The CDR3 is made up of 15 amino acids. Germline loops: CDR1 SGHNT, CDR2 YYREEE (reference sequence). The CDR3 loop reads CASSSAGPGKGEQFF. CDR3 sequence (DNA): TGTGCCAGCAGCTCGGCGGGCCCGGGGAAGGGTGAGCAGTTCTTC. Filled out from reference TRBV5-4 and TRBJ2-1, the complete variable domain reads ETGVTQSPTHLIKTRGQQVTLRCSSQSGHNTVSWYQQALGQGPQFIFQYYREEENGRGNFPPRFSGLQFPNYSSELNVNALELDDSALYLCASSSAGPGKGEQFFGPGTRLTVL.

CDR3 sequence (DNA): TGCAGCGTTGGGGAGGCCATGAACACTGAAGCTTTCTTT. Translation: CSVGEAMNTEAFF. The V call is TRBV29-1, the J call TRBJ1-1; D gene unclear. Deletions cut 4 bases from V and 0 bases from J, with 9 bases between. This CDR3 spans 13 amino acids. Germline loops: CDR1 SQVTM, CDR2 ANQGSEA. Filled out from reference TRBV29-1 and TRBJ1-1, the complete variable domain reads SAVISQKPSRDICQRGTSLTIQCQVDSQVTMMFWYRQQPGQSLTLIATANQGSEATYESGFVIDKFPISRPNLTFSTLTVSNMSPEDSSIYLCSVGEAMNTEAFFGQGTRLTVV.

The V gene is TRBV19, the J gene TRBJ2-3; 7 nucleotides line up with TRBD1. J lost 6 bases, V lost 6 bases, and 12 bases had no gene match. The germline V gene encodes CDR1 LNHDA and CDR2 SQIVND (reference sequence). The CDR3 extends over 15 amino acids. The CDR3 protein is CASSPITGAADTQYF. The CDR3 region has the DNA TGTGCCAGTAGCCCCATAACAGGGGCGGCTGATACGCAGTATTTT.

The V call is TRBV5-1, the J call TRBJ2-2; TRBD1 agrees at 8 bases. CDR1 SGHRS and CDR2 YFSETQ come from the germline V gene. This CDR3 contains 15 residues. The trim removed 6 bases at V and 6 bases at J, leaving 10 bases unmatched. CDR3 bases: TGCGCCAGCACCGAGCAGGGGGCCGGGGCCGGGGAGCTGTTTTTT. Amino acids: CASTEQGAGAGELFF.

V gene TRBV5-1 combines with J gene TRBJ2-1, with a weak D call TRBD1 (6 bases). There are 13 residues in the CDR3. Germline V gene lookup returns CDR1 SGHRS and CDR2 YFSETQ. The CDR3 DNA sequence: TGCACCTACCGGGACACAATTAACAATGAGCAGTTCTTC. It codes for CTYRDTINNEQFF.

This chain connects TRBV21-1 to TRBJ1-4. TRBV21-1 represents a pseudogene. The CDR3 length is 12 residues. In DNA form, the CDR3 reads TGTGCCAGCAACAACGGGGCGAAAAAACTGTTTTTT. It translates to CASNNGAKKLFF.

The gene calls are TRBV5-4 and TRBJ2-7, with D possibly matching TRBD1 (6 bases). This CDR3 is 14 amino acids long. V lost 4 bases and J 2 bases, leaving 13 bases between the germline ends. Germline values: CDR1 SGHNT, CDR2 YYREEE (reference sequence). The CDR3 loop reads CASSAYGQPYEQYF. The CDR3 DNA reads TGTGCCAGCAGCGCATACGGACAGCCCTACGAGCAGTACTTC.

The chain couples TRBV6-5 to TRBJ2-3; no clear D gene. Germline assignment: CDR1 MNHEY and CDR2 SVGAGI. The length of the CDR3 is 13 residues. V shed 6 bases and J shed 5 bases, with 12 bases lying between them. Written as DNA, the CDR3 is TGTGCCAGCAGCGACTCGGAAGTAGATACGCAGTATTTT. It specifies CASSDSEVDTQYF.

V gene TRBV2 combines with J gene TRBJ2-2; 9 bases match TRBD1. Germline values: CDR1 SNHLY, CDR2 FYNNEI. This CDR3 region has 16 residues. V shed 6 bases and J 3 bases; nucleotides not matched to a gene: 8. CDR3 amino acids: CASRLSGTGYTGELFF. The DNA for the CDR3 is TGTGCCAGCAGATTATCCGGGACAGGGTACACCGGGGAGCTGTTTTTT.

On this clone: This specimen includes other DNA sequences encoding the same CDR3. The CDR3 loop is CASSLRQATNEKLFF. CDR3 in DNA: TGTGCCAGCAGTTTACGACAGGCAACTAATGAAAAACTGTTTTTT. The chain recombines TRBV28 with TRBJ1-4, with D perhaps TRBD1 (6 bases). V was pared by 2 bases and J by 0 bases, with 7 bases between. CDR3 length: 15 amino acids. Germline CDR1 MDHEN, CDR2 SYDVKM.

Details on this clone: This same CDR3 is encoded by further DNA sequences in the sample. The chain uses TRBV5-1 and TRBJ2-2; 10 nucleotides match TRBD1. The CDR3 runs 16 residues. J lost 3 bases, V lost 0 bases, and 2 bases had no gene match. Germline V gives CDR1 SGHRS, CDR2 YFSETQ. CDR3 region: CASSLVGTGDTGELFF. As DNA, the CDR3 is TGCGCCAGCAGCTTGGTAGGGACAGGGGACACCGGGGAGCTGTTTTTT.

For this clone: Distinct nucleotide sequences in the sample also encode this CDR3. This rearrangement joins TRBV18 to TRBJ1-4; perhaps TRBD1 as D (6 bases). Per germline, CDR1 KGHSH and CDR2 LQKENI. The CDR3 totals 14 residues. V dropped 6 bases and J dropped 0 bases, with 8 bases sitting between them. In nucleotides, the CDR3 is TGTGCCAGCTCCTCAGGGGCAACTAATGAAAAACTGTTTTTT. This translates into CASSSGATNEKLFF. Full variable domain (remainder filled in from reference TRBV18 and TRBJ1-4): NAGVMQNPRHLVRRRGQEARLRCSPMKGHSHVYWYRQLPEEGLKFMVYLQKENIIDESGMPKERFSAEFPKEGPSILRIQQVVRGDSAAYFCASSSGATNEKLFFGSGTQLSVL.

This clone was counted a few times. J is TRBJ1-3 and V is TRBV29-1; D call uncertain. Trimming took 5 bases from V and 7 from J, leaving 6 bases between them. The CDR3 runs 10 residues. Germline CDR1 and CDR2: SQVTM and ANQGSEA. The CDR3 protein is CSVQRNTIYF. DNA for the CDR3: TGCAGCGTTCAGAGGAACACCATATATTTT.

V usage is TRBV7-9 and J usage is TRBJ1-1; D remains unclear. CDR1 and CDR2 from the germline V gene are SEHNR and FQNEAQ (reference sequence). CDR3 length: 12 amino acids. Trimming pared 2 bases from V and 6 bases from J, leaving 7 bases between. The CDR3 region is CASSLLAPEAFF. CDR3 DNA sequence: TGTGCCAGCAGCTTACTGGCCCCTGAAGCTTTCTTT. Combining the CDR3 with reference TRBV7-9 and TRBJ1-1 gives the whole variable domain DTGVSQNPRHKITKRGQNVTFRCDPISEHNRLYWYRQTLGQGPEFLTYFQNEAQLEKSRLLSDRFSAERPKGSFSTLEIQRTEQGDSAMYLCASSLLAPEAFFGQGTRLTVV.

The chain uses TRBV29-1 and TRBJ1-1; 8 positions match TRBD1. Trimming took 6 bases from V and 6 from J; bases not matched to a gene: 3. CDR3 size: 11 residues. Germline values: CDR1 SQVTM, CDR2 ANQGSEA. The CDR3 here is CSVRTGPEAFF. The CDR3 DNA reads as TGCAGCGTCCGGACAGGGCCTGAAGCTTTCTTT.

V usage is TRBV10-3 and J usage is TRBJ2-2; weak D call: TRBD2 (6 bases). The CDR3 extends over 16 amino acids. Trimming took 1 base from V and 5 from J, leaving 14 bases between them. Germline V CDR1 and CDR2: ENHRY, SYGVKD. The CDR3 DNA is TGTGCCATCAGTGAGTTGCTGTGGGAGGAGACCGGGGAGCTGTTTTTT. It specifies CAISELLWEETGELFF.